This record concerns one TCR beta chain sequence. Its antigen is unknown. Trimming removed 2 bases from V and 6 bases from J, with 20 bases in between. Germline V gives CDR1 SGHAT, CDR2 FQNNGV. The CDR3 has 18 amino acids. Clones were sequenced by immunoSEQ multiplex PCR, and TCRdb holds only the in-frame ones, with some missing. The table lists approximately 170,000 clones, around 88% of them singletons. This entry comes from a study of T cell responses to AZD1222 COVID-19 vaccine. Study-wide points: Among AZD1222 vaccinees, only five or six were seropositive at baseline. Breadth and depth of Spike-specific TCRs rose after two AZD1222 doses. Unmutated variant regions are reportedly the target of nearly half of TCRs that are spike-specific.

The clonotype was recovered from an adult who received the AZD1222 COVID-19 vaccine. Sequencing used peripheral blood, obtained 28 days after the second AZD1222 dose. The chain couples TRBV11-2 to TRBJ1-6; D may be TRBD1 (5 bases). The CDR3 DNA sequence: TGTGCCAGCAGCTTATACCATTTTGGCAGGGAAGGTAATTCACCCCTCCACTTT. The encoded protein is CASSLYHFGREGNSPLHF.